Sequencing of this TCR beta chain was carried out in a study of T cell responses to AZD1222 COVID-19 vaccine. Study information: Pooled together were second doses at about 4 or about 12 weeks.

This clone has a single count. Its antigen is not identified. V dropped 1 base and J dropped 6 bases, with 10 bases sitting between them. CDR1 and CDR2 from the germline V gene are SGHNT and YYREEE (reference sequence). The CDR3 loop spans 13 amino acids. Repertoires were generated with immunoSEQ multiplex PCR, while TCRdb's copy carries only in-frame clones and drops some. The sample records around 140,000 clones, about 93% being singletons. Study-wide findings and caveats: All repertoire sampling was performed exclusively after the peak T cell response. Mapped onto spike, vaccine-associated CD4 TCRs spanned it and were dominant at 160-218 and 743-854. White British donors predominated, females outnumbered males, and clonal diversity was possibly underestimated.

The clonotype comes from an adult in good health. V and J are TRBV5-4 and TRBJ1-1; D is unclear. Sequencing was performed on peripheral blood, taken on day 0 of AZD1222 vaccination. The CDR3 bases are TGTGCCAGCAGCTTGTGGGTGGACGCTGAAGCTTTCTTT. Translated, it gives CASSLWVDAEAFF. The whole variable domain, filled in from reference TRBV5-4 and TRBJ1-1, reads ETGVTQSPTHLIKTRGQQVTLRCSSQSGHNTVSWYQQALGQGPQFIFQYYREEENGRGNFPPRFSGLQFPNYSSELNVNALELDDSALYLCASSLWVDAEAFFGQGTRLTVV.